This T cell receptor beta chain was captured in a study of control samples from healthy donors and cancer patients (TCRdb year 2020). On this clone itself: It has no known antigen specificity. Base quality data are lacking; no much larger clone is found one base away.

Library preparation employed the immunoSEQ multiplex PCR assay. The table was pulled from immuneACCESS by TCRdb, which kept in-frame rearrangements only. Such tables lose some clones; where checked, under half of the loss comes from unresolved V genes, and the rest has no known cause. The sample records about 110,000 clones, 90% of which are singletons. In total, the top ten clones hold roughly 4% of the sample. According to the germline V gene (reference sequence), CDR1 reads SGHNT and CDR2 reads YYREEE. The V and J ends are trimmed by 4 bases and 3 bases, leaving 10 bases between them. The CDR3 starts with the cysteine, ends with the phenylalanine, and has 14 residues. Only the CDR3 part of the read is kept: 42 bases, read in frame from the first base.

Sequenced material: blood. The sequence was obtained from a human donor in good health. The donor label of this sample is uncertain. This chain is built from TRBV5-4 and TRBJ1-4, with TRBD1 tentatively as D gene (6 bases match). The DNA reads as follows: TGTGCCAGCAGCCCAGGGGTGGCTAATGAAAAACTGTTTTTT. Protein translation: CASSPGVANEKLFF. The CDR3, completed at both ends by the reference TRBV5-4 and TRBJ1-4 genes, gives the full variable domain ETGVTQSPTHLIKTRGQQVTLRCSSQSGHNTVSWYQQALGQGPQFIFQYYREEENGRGNFPPRFSGLQFPNYSSELNVNALELDDSALYLCASSPGVANEKLFFGSGTQLSVL.